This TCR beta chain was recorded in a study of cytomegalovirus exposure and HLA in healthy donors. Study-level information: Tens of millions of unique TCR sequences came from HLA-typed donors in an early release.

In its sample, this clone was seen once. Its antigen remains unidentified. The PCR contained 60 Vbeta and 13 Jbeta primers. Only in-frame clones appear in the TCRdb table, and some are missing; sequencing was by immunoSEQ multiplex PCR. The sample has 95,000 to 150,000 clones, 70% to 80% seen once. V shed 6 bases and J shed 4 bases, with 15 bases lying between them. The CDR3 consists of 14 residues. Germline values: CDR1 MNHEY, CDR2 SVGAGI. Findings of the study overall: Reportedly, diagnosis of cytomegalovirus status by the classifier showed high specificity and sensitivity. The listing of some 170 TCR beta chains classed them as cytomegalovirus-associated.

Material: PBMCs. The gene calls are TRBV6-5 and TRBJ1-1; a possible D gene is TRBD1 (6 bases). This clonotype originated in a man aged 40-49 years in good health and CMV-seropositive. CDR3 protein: CASRATGRVTEAFF. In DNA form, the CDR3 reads TGTGCCAGCAGAGCCACAGGGAGGGTCACTGAAGCTTTCTTT.